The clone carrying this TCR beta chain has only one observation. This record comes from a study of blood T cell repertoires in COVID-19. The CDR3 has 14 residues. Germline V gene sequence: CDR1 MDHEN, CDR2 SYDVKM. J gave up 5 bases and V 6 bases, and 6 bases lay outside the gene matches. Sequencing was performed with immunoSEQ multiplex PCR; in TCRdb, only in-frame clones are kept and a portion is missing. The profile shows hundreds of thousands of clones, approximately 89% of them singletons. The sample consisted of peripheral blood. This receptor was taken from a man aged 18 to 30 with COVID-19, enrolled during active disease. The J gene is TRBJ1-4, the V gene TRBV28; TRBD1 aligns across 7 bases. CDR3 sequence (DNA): TGTGCCAGCAGGGAGGGACAGAGAAATGAAAAACTGTTTTTT. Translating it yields CASREGQRNEKLFF.